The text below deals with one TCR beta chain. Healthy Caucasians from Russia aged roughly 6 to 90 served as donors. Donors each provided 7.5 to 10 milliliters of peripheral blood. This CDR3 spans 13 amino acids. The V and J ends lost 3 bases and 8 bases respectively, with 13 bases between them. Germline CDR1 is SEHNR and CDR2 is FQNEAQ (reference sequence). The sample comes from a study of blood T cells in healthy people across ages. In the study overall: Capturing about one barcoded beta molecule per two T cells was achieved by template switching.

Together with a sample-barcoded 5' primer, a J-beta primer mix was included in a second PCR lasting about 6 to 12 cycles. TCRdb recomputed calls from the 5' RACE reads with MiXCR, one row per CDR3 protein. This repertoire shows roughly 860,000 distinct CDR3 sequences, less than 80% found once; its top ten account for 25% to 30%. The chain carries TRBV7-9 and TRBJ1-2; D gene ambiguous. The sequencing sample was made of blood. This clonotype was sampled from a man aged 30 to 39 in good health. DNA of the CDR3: TGTGCCAGCAGCTTGCTCGAGGGCCGGGGCTACACCTTC. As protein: CASSLLEGRGYTF. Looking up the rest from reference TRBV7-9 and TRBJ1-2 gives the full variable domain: DTGVSQNPRHKITKRGQNVTFRCDPISEHNRLYWYRQTLGQGPEFLTYFQNEAQLEKSRLLSDRFSAERPKGSFSTLEIQRTEQGDSAMYLCASSLLEGRGYTFGSGTRLTVV.